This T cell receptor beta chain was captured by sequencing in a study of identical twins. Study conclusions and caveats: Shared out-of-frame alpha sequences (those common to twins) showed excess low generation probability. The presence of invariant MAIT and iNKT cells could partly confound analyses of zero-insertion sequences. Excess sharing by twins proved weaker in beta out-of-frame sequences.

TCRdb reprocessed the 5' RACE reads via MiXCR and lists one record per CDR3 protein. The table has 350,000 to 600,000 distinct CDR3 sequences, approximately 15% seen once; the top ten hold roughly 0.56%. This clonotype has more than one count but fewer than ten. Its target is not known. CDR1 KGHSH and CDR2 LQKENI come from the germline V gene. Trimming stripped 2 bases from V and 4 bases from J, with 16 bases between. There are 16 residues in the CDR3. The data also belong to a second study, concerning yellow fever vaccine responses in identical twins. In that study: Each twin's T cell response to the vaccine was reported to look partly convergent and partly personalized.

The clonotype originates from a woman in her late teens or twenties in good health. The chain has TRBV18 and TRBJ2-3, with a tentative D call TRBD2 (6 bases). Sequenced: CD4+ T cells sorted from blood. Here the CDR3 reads CASSPVIGGSADTQYF. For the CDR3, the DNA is TGTGCCAGCTCACCAGTGATCGGGGGATCGGCAGATACGCAGTATTTT.